Following are 3 T cell receptor beta chains from one sample sequenced in a study of prognosis after radiotherapy for stage I lung cancer. Starting from genomic DNA, TCR beta CDR3 was amplified through two-round multiplex PCR. Each TRBV and TRBJ gene had its own primer in the first PCR round. In TCRdb, the multiplex PCR reads were re-called with MiXCR into one record per CDR3 protein. The repertoire holds 13,000 to 15,000 distinct CDR3 sequences, with 37% as singletons. Sequencing was performed on PBMCs, taken before or after stereotactic body radiation therapy (not recorded which). The receptors derive from a donor over 45 with non-small cell lung cancer.

To note about this clonotype: This likely reflects a read error, since a far larger clone is one base away. The CDR3 sequence is CASSFVAKGWGNGYTF. CDR3 sequence (DNA): TGTGCCAGCAGTTTTGTCGCGAAGGGGTGGGGAAATGGCTACACCTTC. This rearrangement joins TRBV25-1 to TRBJ1-2, with a tentative D call TRBD1 (5 bases). V lost 5 bases and J lost 6, with 22 bases in between. Germline-derived CDR1 and CDR2 are MGHDK and SYGVNS. The CDR3 contains 16 residues.

This clonotype was observed at least ten times. The chain is built from TRBV20-1 and TRBJ2-5; TRBD1 matches at 7 bases. The trim removed 5 bases at V and 2 bases at J, leaving 8 bases unmatched. The CDR3 extends over 14 amino acids. CDR1 and CDR2 from the germline V gene are DFQATT and SNEGSKA (reference sequence). The CDR3 DNA follows: TGCAGTGCTCGGACAGGAGAGGGGCAAGAGACCCAGTACTTC. It specifies CSARTGEGQETQYF.

Note on this clonotype: A far larger clone lies a single base away; this is likely a read error. The V and J genes are TRBV19 and TRBJ2-5, with unresolved D. Matching the DNA end better, TRBJ2-1 makes the J call doubtful. The germline V gene has CDR1 LNHDA and CDR2 SQIVND (reference sequence). The CDR3 is 12 residues long. For the CDR3, the DNA is TGTGCCAGTAGTATAGCGCCATGGGAGCAGTTCTTC. Amino acids: CASSIAPWEQFF.